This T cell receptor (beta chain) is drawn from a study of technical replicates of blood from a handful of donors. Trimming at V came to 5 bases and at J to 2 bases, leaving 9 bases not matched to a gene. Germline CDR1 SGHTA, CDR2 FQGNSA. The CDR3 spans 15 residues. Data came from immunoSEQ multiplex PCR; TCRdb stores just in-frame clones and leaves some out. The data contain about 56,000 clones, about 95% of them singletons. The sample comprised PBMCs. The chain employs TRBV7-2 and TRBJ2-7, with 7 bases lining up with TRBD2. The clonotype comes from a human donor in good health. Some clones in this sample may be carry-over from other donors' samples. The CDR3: CASSPRTSKPYEQYF. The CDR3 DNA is TGTGCCAGCAGCCCCCGGACTAGTAAACCCTACGAGCAGTACTTC.